Below, 9 T cell receptor beta chains from the same sample are listed, as sequenced in a study of T cell responses to AZD1222 COVID-19 vaccine. Profiled with immunoSEQ multiplex PCR; TCRdb holds only in-frame clones, not every one. The repertoire has 85,000 to 130,000 clones, around nine tenths of them found once; the top ten carry around 3.3%. The specimen was peripheral blood, collected 28 days after the second dose of the MenACWY control vaccine. The receptors were sampled from an adult who received the MenACWY meningococcal vaccine as a control.

The V and J genes are TRBV11-1 and TRBJ2-7; D is possibly TRBD1 (6 bases). Germline V CDR1 and CDR2: SGHAT, FQDESV (reference sequence). The CDR3 totals 14 residues. Trimming took 3 bases from V and 5 from J, leaving 14 bases between them. CDR3 bases: TGTGCCAGCAGCTTCAGGGGCCCCTTCAACGAGCAGTACTTC. Its protein product is CASSFRGPFNEQYF.

The chain couples TRBV5-6 to TRBJ1-4; weak D call: TRBD1 (5 bases). Trimming stripped 0 bases from V and 5 bases from J, with 14 bases between. The CDR3 is made up of 16 amino acids. In germline, CDR1 is SGHDT, CDR2 YYEEEE. CDR3 DNA: TGTGCCAGCAGCTTGGGCCCCGGGACGGGAAATGAAAAACTGTTTTTT. Translating gives CASSLGPGTGNEKLFF.

This chain connects TRBV6-5 to TRBJ1-1; unclear D gene. This CDR3 region has 14 residues. Germline CDR1 reads MNHEY; CDR2 reads SVGAGI. With 2 bases removed from V and 1 base from J, the gap between germline ends came to 8 bases. CDR3 in DNA: TGTGCCAGCAGTTACACAGAAGGGAACACTGAAGCTTTCTTT. Translating it yields CASSYTEGNTEAFF.

Here the CDR3 DNA reads TGTGCCAGCAGCTTAGGGACAGGGGCCCTGAACACTGAAGCTTTCTTT. Translated, it gives CASSLGTGALNTEAFF. The V call is TRBV5-4, the J call TRBJ1-1, with 10 bases identical to TRBD1. CDR3 length equals 16 residues. V shed 2 bases, J shed 0 bases, and the junction held 4 bases outside the gene matches. Germline CDR1 is SGHNT and CDR2 is YYREEE (reference sequence).

The V and J genes are TRBV29-1 and TRBJ1-1; D may be TRBD1 (6 bases). Germline V CDR1 and CDR2: SQVTM, ANQGSEA. Trimming stripped 5 bases from V and 4 bases from J, with 11 bases between. This CDR3 contains 12 residues. The CDR3 loop is CSVSGVATEAFF. The CDR3 DNA is TGCAGCGTTTCAGGGGTAGCCACTGAAGCTTTCTTT.

The chain recombines TRBV28 with TRBJ2-7; TRBD2 matches 9 bases. The CDR3 covers 15 residues. Per the germline V gene, CDR1 is MDHEN and CDR2 is SYDVKM. J lost 2 bases, V lost 5 bases, and 7 bases had no gene match. The CDR3 nucleotides read TGTGCCAGCAGTGTCATAGCGGGGGCAGCCTACGAGCAGTACTTC. Encoded protein: CASSVIAGAAYEQYF.

The chain links TRBV21-1 to TRBJ2-5; whether TRBD2, the table's D call, matches the DNA was not checked. TRBV21-1 is a known pseudogene. The CDR3 is 14 residues long. The CDR3 loop is CASSKARRTRTQYF. DNA for the CDR3: TGTGCCAGCAGCAAAGCGCGCCGGACTAGGACCCAGTACTTC.

This clone has a handful of counts. The genes are TRBV19 and TRBJ1-1; D ambiguous. CDR1 is LNHDA, CDR2 SQIVND, per germline (reference sequence). V was trimmed by 5 bases and J by 5 bases, leaving 9 bases between them. This CDR3 contains 12 residues. This CDR3 reads CASSPGRTEAFF. The CDR3 region has the DNA TGTGCCAGTAGTCCTGGGAGGACTGAAGCTTTCTTT.

The gene calls are TRBV5-1 and TRBJ1-3; 8 bases agree with TRBD1. Trimming took 3 bases from V and 3 from J; bases not matched to a gene: 2. Per the germline V gene, CDR1 is SGHRS and CDR2 is YFSETQ. The CDR3 totals 14 residues. In DNA form, the CDR3 reads TGCGCCAGCAGCTCTGGGACAGGTGGAAACACCATATATTTT. Translated: CASSSGTGGNTIYF.